Listed below are T cell receptor beta chains from one sample, sequenced in a study of shared clonotypes between healthy human individuals. Assay: immunoSEQ multiplex PCR; the TCRdb copy retains only in-frame clones and omits some. The sample yields under 2,500,000 clones, under 97% seen once. Sequenced material: naive CD4+ T cells sorted from blood. These receptors came from a man aged 18 to 29 in good health. Each CDR3 is given with its conserved first and last residue. The order of the fields is V gene, clone size, J gene, D gene, CDR3 DNA, CDR3 protein. D genes are given only for firm matches. For some rows the clone size is stated as once, few or many, or as a class when expanded; others skip it.

v_gene: TRBV9
abundance: -
j_gene: TRBJ2-5
d_gene: TRBD2
CDR3nt: TGTGCCAGCAGCAAGGGACTAATCCAAGAGACCCAGTACTTC
CDR3aa: CASSKGLIQETQYF

v_gene: TRBV2
abundance: -
j_gene: TRBJ2-7
d_gene: TRBD1
CDR3nt: TGTGCCAGCAACAGGGGCGGCTCCTACGAGCAGTACTTC
CDR3aa: CASNRGGSYEQYF

v_gene: TRBV28
abundance: -
j_gene: TRBJ2-7
d_gene: TRBD1
CDR3nt: TGTGCCAGCAGTTCCAGACAGGGGGCCTCCTACGAGCAGTACTTC
CDR3aa: CASSSRQGASYEQYF

v_gene: TRBV6-6
abundance: once
j_gene: TRBJ1-4
d_gene: TRBD1
CDR3nt: TGTGCCAGCAGCTACAGGGGGCGCGATGAAAAACTGTTTTTT
CDR3aa: CASSYRGRDEKLFF

v_gene: TRBV27
abundance: -
j_gene: TRBJ2-7
d_gene: -
CDR3nt: TGTGCCAGCAGTTTAAACAGGGTCCACGAGCAGTACTTC
CDR3aa: CASSLNRVHEQYF

v_gene: TRBV4-1
abundance: -
j_gene: TRBJ1-1
d_gene: TRBD1
CDR3nt: TGCGCCAGCAGCCGGACAGGGGGCACTGAAGCTTTCTTT
CDR3aa: CASSRTGGTEAFF

v_gene: TRBV12-5
abundance: -
j_gene: TRBJ2-3
d_gene: TRBD2
CDR3nt: TGTGCTAGTGGTATAACGACTAGCGGGGTCACAGATACGCAGTATTTT
CDR3aa: CASGITTSGVTDTQYF

v_gene: TRBV2
abundance: -
j_gene: TRBJ2-7
d_gene: TRBD2
CDR3nt: TGTGCCAGCAGTGTCTTGTCTAGCGGGAGCGAGCAGTACTTC
CDR3aa: CASSVLSSGSEQYF

v_gene: TRBV27
abundance: -
j_gene: TRBJ1-5
d_gene: -
CDR3nt: TGTGCCAGCAGTTTAGGACCGGACAATCAGCCCCAGCATTTT
CDR3aa: CASSLGPDNQPQHF

v_gene: TRBV6-5
abundance: -
j_gene: TRBJ2-7
d_gene: -
CDR3nt: TGTGCCAGCAGTTACTCGAACCACCACGAGCAGTACTTC
CDR3aa: CASSYSNHHEQYF

v_gene: TRBV6-5
abundance: -
j_gene: TRBJ2-7
d_gene: -
CDR3nt: TGTGCCAGCAGTTACGACGGACAAGGCGAGCAGTACTTC
CDR3aa: CASSYDGQGEQYF

v_gene: TRBV25-1
abundance: once
j_gene: TRBJ1-2
d_gene: -
CDR3nt: TGTGCCAGCAGTGAATCTATGGGCCCTAACTTCTATGGCTACACCTTC
CDR3aa: CASSESMGPNFYGYTF

v_gene: TRBV6-5
abundance: once
j_gene: TRBJ2-2
d_gene: TRBD2
CDR3nt: TGTGCCAGCAGTATAGCGGGGTACACCGGGGAGCTGTTTTTT
CDR3aa: CASSIAGYTGELFF

v_gene: TRBV10-3
abundance: -
j_gene: TRBJ2-4
d_gene: -
CDR3nt: TGTGCCATCAGTGAGTCGGAGGGGGGAAAGGCGGCCAAAAACATTCAGTACTTC
CDR3aa: CAISESEGGKAAKNIQYF

v_gene: TRBV19
abundance: -
j_gene: TRBJ2-7
d_gene: TRBD2
CDR3nt: TGTGCCAGTAGCCGACTAGCGGGGAACTACGAGCAGTACTTC
CDR3aa: CASSRLAGNYEQYF

v_gene: TRBV6-1
abundance: -
j_gene: TRBJ1-4
d_gene: -
CDR3nt: TGTGCCAGCAGTGACACAACAACTAATGAAAAACTGTTTTTT
CDR3aa: CASSDTTTNEKLFF

v_gene: TRBV6-5
abundance: -
j_gene: TRBJ2-7
d_gene: TRBD1
CDR3nt: TGTGCCAGCAGGTACTCGGACAGGGGGTTATACGAGCAGTACTTC
CDR3aa: CASRYSDRGLYEQYF